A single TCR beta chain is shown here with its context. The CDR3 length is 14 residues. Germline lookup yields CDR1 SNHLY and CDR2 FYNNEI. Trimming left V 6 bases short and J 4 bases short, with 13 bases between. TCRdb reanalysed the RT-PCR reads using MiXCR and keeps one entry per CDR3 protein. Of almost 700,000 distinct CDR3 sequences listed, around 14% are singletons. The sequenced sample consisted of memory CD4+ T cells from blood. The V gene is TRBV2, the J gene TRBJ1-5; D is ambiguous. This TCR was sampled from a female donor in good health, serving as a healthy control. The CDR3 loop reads CASRPDGINQPQHF. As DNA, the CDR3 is TGTGCCAGCAGACCGGACGGCATAAATCAGCCCCAGCATTTT.